What follows is one T cell receptor beta chain and its context. The data were taken from a study of brain T cells in children with intractable seizures. Germline trimming cut 0 bases from V and 5 bases from J; bases unmatched to any gene: 5. CDR1 and CDR2 (germline): SGHRS, YFSETQ. The CDR3 has 15 residues. Time point denoted: blood from clinic visit 5 months post-surgery; TSC patient then seizure free. Surgery cases with the highest brain T cell transcript signatures were chosen for sequencing. At least one anti-epileptic drug was given before surgery. Here immunoSEQ multiplex PCR was the method, and the copy in TCRdb shows in-frame clones only, minus some. The sample lists about 340,000 clones, 93% seen once, with 4.5% to 7% in the top ten.

The sequenced sample was peripheral blood, obtained about 5 months after surgery. The clonotype originates from a boy less than two years old with tuberous sclerosis and intractable seizures. The J gene is TRBJ2-5, the V gene TRBV5-1; TRBD2 matches at 9 bases. The CDR3 nucleotides are TGCGCCAGCAGCTTGGTACCCGCGGGGGGGGAGACCCAGTACTTC. This codes for CASSLVPAGGETQYF.